The 21 T cell receptor beta chains below come from one sample, sequenced in a study of shared clonotypes between healthy human individuals. TCRdb's copy holds only in-frame clones and misses some; the assay was immunoSEQ multiplex PCR. The data show some 490,000 clones, with approximately 84% seen just once and about 13% held by the top ten. Input material: PBMCs. The source is a woman in her forties in good health. Some clones in this sample may be carry-over from other donors' samples.

V usage is TRBV4-3 and J usage is TRBJ2-2; 13 bases are shared with TRBD2. The CDR3 sequence is 18 residues long. V shed 0 bases, J shed 9 bases, and the junction held 10 bases outside the gene matches. Germline V CDR1 and CDR2: LGHNA, YSLEER. The CDR3 DNA sequence: TGCGCCAGCAGCCAAGACCCCCCACTAGCGGGAGGGCGTCGGGAGCTGTTTTTT. Amino acids: CASSQDPPLAGGRRELFF.

This chain uses TRBV27 with TRBJ2-7; 10 bases map to TRBD2. This CDR3 is 14 amino acids long. Germline V CDR1 and CDR2: MNHEY, SMNVEV (reference sequence). The V segment lost 2 bases and the J segment 4 bases; nucleotides outside the gene matches: 2. The CDR3, as DNA: TGTGCCAGCAGTTTACTAGCGGGAGTATACGAGCAGTACTTC. This sequence encodes CASSLLAGVYEQYF.

A word on this clone: A far larger clone is one base from this, pointing to a likely read error. The same CDR3 is also encoded by other DNA sequences in this sample. This chain links TRBV6-5 with TRBJ1-1, with D maybe TRBD1 (5 bases). The germline V gene encodes CDR1 MNHEY and CDR2 SVGAGI. This CDR3 has 15 amino acids. In DNA, the CDR3 is TGTGCCAGCAGTTACTCGGACACCCTGAATACTGAAGCTTTCTTT. This translates into CASSYSDTLNTEAFF.

The J gene is TRBJ1-2, the V gene TRBV4-1, with 9 bases lining up with TRBD1. The CDR3 runs 19 residues. Germline V gene lookup returns CDR1 MGHRA and CDR2 YSYEKL. V shed 4 bases, J shed 3 bases, and the junction held 18 bases outside the gene matches. This chain's CDR3 is CASSPIPGQGIAADYGYTF. The CDR3 DNA reads as TGCGCCAGCAGCCCAATTCCGGGACAGGGTATCGCCGCGGACTATGGCTACACCTTC.

The genes are TRBV4-1 and TRBJ1-5; unclear D gene. The CDR3 runs 13 residues. The germline V gene encodes CDR1 MGHRA and CDR2 YSYEKL. V gave up 0 bases and J gave up 11 bases, with 11 bases separating them. As DNA, the CDR3 is TGCGCCAGCAGCCAAGATACGGTGAGCGCCCAGCATTTT. Amino acid sequence: CASSQDTVSAQHF.

The chain uses TRBV18 and TRBJ1-1; tentatively, D is TRBD1 (6 bases). Germline-derived CDR1 and CDR2 are KGHSH and LQKENI. V was clipped by 6 bases and J by 1 base, with 15 bases between them. This CDR3 is built from 15 residues. This CDR3 reads CASSDSQGWNTEAFF. In DNA form, the CDR3 reads TGTGCCAGCTCTGATTCACAGGGTTGGAACACTGAAGCTTTCTTT.

The genes are TRBV7-9 and TRBJ2-5; D not certain. Trimming left V 5 bases short and J 9 bases short, with 16 bases between. Per the germline V gene, CDR1 is SEHNR and CDR2 is FQNEAQ (reference sequence). This CDR3 region has 13 residues. The CDR3, as DNA: TGTGCCAGCAGCCCTCCCTACTTTTTGGCCCAGTACTTC. This translates into CASSPPYFLAQYF.

CDR3 residues: CASSPSQGAHEQYF. CDR3 sequence (DNA): TGTGCCAGCTCACCATCGCAGGGGGCGCACGAGCAGTACTTC. The rearrangement uses TRBV18 and TRBJ2-7; 8 bases align to TRBD1. The CDR3 extends over 14 amino acids. Germline trimming cut 2 bases from V and 5 bases from J; bases unmatched to any gene: 5. CDR1 and CDR2 (germline): KGHSH, LQKENI.

The V and J genes are TRBV7-9 and TRBJ2-1, with TRBD2 matching over 7 bases. In germline, CDR1 is SEHNR, CDR2 FQNEAQ (reference sequence). The trim removed 4 bases at V and 1 base at J, leaving 7 bases unmatched. This CDR3 is built from 16 residues. DNA for the CDR3: TGTGCCAGCAGCTGGACTAGTCAACGTTCCTACAATGAGCAGTTCTTC. The encoded protein is CASSWTSQRSYNEQFF. The variable domain in full, completed from reference TRBV7-9 and TRBJ2-1, reads DTGVSQNPRHKITKRGQNVTFRCDPISEHNRLYWYRQTLGQGPEFLTYFQNEAQLEKSRLLSDRFSAERPKGSFSTLEIQRTEQGDSAMYLCASSWTSQRSYNEQFFGPGTRLTVL.

On this clone: The junction departs from the called germline gene at one end, perhaps through a read error. The V call is TRBV5-1, the J call TRBJ2-7; D may be TRBD1 (6 bases). The CDR3 spans 14 residues. Germline assignment: CDR1 SGHRS and CDR2 YFSETQ. The CDR3: CASGLGYRDHEQYF. The CDR3, as DNA: TGCGCCAGCGGCTTGGGGTACAGGGACCACGAGCAGTACTTC.

This chain joins TRBV10-1 and TRBJ2-7; 7 bases align to TRBD2. This CDR3 is 15 amino acids long. The germline V gene encodes CDR1 WNHNN and CDR2 SYGVQD (reference sequence). J gave up 6 bases and V 6 bases, and 14 bases lay outside the gene matches. The CDR3 region is CASSSLRAGVSEQYF. CDR3 bases: TGCGCCAGCAGCTCCCTCCGTGCGGGAGTCTCCGAGCAGTACTTC.

This clone was observed a handful of times. The chain has TRBV7-9 and TRBJ1-1, with TRBD1 matching over 7 bases. Trimming removed 5 bases from V and 8 bases from J; junction bases left unmatched: 8. The V gene's germline CDR1 is SEHNR and CDR2 FQNEAQ (reference sequence). The CDR3 loop spans 13 amino acids. CDR3 amino acids: CASSQQSGQEAFF. CDR3 nucleotide sequence: TGTGCCAGCAGCCAACAGTCGGGACAGGAAGCTTTCTTT.

This clone was picked up many times. This same CDR3 is encoded by further DNA sequences in the sample. This chain links TRBV5-1 with TRBJ2-7; 9 bases line up with TRBD1. Unmatched junction bases numbered 3, after V lost 0 bases and J lost 5 bases. This CDR3 has 14 residues. Germline V gene lookup returns CDR1 SGHRS and CDR2 YFSETQ. CDR3: CASSLGDRDHEQYF. In DNA, the CDR3 is TGCGCCAGCAGCTTGGGGGACAGGGACCACGAGCAGTACTTC. The variable domain in full, completed from reference TRBV5-1 and TRBJ2-7, reads KAGVTQTPRYLIKTRGQQVTLSCSPISGHRSVSWYQQTPGQGLQFLFEYFSETQRNKGNFPGRFSGRQFSNSRSEMNVSTLELGDSALYLCASSLGDRDHEQYFGPGTRLTVT.

This clone occurred a few times. This chain links TRBV2 with TRBJ2-4, with unresolved D. V dropped 8 bases and J dropped 5 bases, with 16 bases sitting between them. Germline V gives CDR1 SNHLY, CDR2 FYNNEI. This CDR3 has 14 residues. The CDR3: CASYRDPNENIQYF. Here the CDR3 DNA reads TGTGCCAGCTATCGCGACCCGAACGAAAACATTCAGTACTTC. Drawing the rest from reference TRBV2 and TRBJ2-4, the complete variable domain is EPEVTQTPSHQVTQMGQEVILRCVPISNHLYFYWYRQILGQKVEFLVSFYNNEISEKSEIFDDQFSVERPDGSNFTLKIRSTKLEDSAMYFCASYRDPNENIQYFGAGTRLSVL.

V and J are TRBV10-3 and TRBJ2-7, with TRBD2 as a possible D gene (6 bases). The CDR3 extends over 15 amino acids. V was cut by 0 bases and J by 3 bases, with 12 bases left in between. Germline CDR1 ENHRY, CDR2 SYGVKD. For the CDR3, the DNA is TGTGCCATCAGTGAGTCCGGGGGACGGATCTACGAGCAGTACTTC. Its protein is CAISESGGRIYEQYF.

In its sample, this clone was seen many times. Other nucleotide sequences in the sample specify the same CDR3. This sequence joins TRBV9 and TRBJ2-7; D might be TRBD2 (6 bases). V lost 2 bases to trimming and J lost 6 bases, with 12 bases between them. The CDR3 runs 13 residues. Germline CDR1 reads SGDLS; CDR2 reads YYNGEE. This CDR3 is CASSVEEGREQYF. CDR3 DNA: TGTGCCAGCAGCGTGGAGGAGGGCCGCGAGCAGTACTTC.

The CDR3 sequence: CASSSVRDRGYGANVLTF. The DNA for the CDR3 is TGTGCCAGCAGCTCCGTCCGGGACAGGGGTTATGGGGCCAACGTCCTGACTTTC. The V and J genes are TRBV7-2 and TRBJ2-6, with 10 bases lining up with TRBD1. Germline V gene lookup returns CDR1 SGHTA and CDR2 FQGNSA. This CDR3 comprises 18 residues. The V segment lost 4 bases and the J segment 3 bases; nucleotides outside the gene matches: 9.

CDR3: CASSSGRSSSSRAFF. The CDR3 coding sequence is TGTGCCAGCAGCTCGGGACGGAGTTCGTCTAGTCGAGCTTTCTTT. The chain employs TRBV7-9 and TRBJ1-1; TRBD1 might be the D (5 bases). The CDR3 length is 15 residues. Germline V gives CDR1 SEHNR, CDR2 FQNEAQ (reference sequence). The germline V and J ends were trimmed by 4 bases and 10 bases, with 22 bases remaining between them.

The V gene is TRBV14, the J gene TRBJ2-7; weak D call: TRBD2 (6 bases). The V end lost 4 bases, the J end lost 6 bases, and 16 bases lay between the germline ends. This CDR3 contains 14 residues. Germline-derived CDR1 and CDR2 are SGHDN and FVKESK. CDR3 amino acids: CASSPTRGVGEQYF. DNA of the CDR3: TGTGCCAGCAGCCCGACTAGAGGCGTCGGCGAGCAGTACTTC.

This clone has just a few counts. The rearrangement joins TRBV4-1 to TRBJ1-2; no clear D. The CDR3 length is 14 residues. Germline assignment: CDR1 MGHRA and CDR2 YSYEKL. V lost 4 bases and J 4 bases, leaving 13 bases between the germline ends. Written as DNA, the CDR3 is TGCGCCAGCAGCCGTAATCCGGCGATCTATGGCTACACCTTC. Translating gives CASSRNPAIYGYTF.

This clone was observed once. The gene calls are TRBV30 and TRBJ2-3, with TRBD2 matching over 11 bases. With V trimmed by 4 bases and J by 3 bases, 3 bases remained unmatched. The CDR3 is made up of 14 amino acids. Germline loops: CDR1 GTSNPN, CDR2 SVGIG (reference sequence). Here the CDR3 reads CAWTSGRSTDTQYF. The CDR3 DNA follows: TGTGCCTGGACTAGCGGGAGGTCGACAGATACGCAGTATTTT.